A selection of T cell receptor beta chains follows, all from one sample in a study of blood T cell repertoires in COVID-19. Sequenced by immunoSEQ multiplex PCR; TCRdb stores in-frame clones only, minus some. This sample has roughly 200,000 clones, with around 83% found just once. Sequencing used peripheral blood. Every receptor here comes from a woman older than 75 with COVID-19, enrolled during active disease. CDR3s include the opening cysteine and the closing phenylalanine or tryptophan. The D gene is left open where the match is weak. Clone size is not always given. Where it is, it says once, few, many or a class for expanded clones.

TRBJ1-2 . TRBD1 TRBV24-1 CATRGTGKDYGYTF TGTGCCACCCGGGGGACAGGGAAGGACTATGGCTACACCTTC
TRBJ2-4 . . TRBV28 CASTPGGVAIQYF TGTGCCAGCACCCCGGGGGGCGTCGCGATTCAGTACTTC
TRBJ1-2 . . TRBV30 CAWSVGGEQTFNYGYTF TGTGCCTGGAGTGTAGGAGGCGAACAGACCTTTAACTATGGCTACACCTTC
TRBJ1-1 once . TRBV7-3 CASSLVPVNTEAFF TGTGCCAGCAGCTTGGTCCCAGTGAACACTGAAGCTTTCTTT
TRBJ2-3 once . TRBV29-1 CSVARDTGTDTQYF TGCAGCGTTGCGCGTGACACAGGCACAGATACGCAGTATTTT
TRBJ2-1 . TRBD2 TRBV4-1 CASSLGREGNEQFF TGCGCCAGCAGCTTAGGGCGGGAGGGGAATGAGCAGTTCTTC
TRBJ2-2 once . TRBV28 CASTLRPGELFF TGTGCCAGCACCCTCCGTCCCGGGGAGCTGTTTTTT
TRBJ1-2 . TRBD1 TRBV4-1 CASSQDREGATVYGYTF TGCGCCAGCAGCCAAGATCGGGAGGGGGCGACCGTCTATGGCTACACCTTC
TRBJ2-2 . TRBD2 TRBV7-3 CASSLAGAGELFF TGTGCCAGCAGTTTAGCGGGAGCCGGGGAGCTGTTTTTT
TRBJ1-1 . . TRBV7-9 CASSSAGSEAFF TGTGCCAGCAGCTCCGCGGGGTCTGAAGCTTTCTTT
TRBJ1-3 . . TRBV9 CASSSGDGDLSGNTIYF TGTGCCAGCAGCTCAGGGGACGGTGACCTCTCTGGAAACACCATATATTTT
TRBJ1-1 few TRBD1 TRBV2 CASRTGQTGTEAFF TGTGCCAGCAGGACGGGACAGACAGGCACTGAAGCTTTCTTT
TRBJ2-7 . TRBD1 TRBV2 CASSSGQGVPYEQYF TGTGCCAGCAGTTCCGGACAGGGGGTACCCTACGAGCAGTACTTC
TRBJ1-4 . . TRBV27 CASSFTVTNEKLFF TGTGCCAGCAGTTTTACAGTAACAAATGAAAAACTGTTTTTT
TRBJ1-1 . TRBD1 TRBV7-2 CASSFWSQGAFDTEAFF TGTGCCAGCAGCTTCTGGTCACAGGGGGCCTTTGACACTGAAGCTTTCTTT
TRBJ2-3 once TRBD2 TRBV6-2/TRBV6-3 CASSYGGLARGGTQYF TGTGCCAGCAGTTACGGGGGACTAGCGAGAGGGGGTACGCAGTATTTT
TRBJ1-5 . TRBD1 TRBV5-1 CASRPDRDQPQHF TGCGCCAGCAGGCCTGACAGGGATCAGCCCCAGCATTTT